This T cell receptor beta chain was sequenced in a study of T-cell memory formation after mild COVID-19. TCRdb itself ran the 5' RACE reads through MiXCR, one entry per CDR3 protein. The table has 350,000 or so distinct CDR3 sequences, 20% to 25% seen once; the top ten hold roughly 23%. The CDR3 is 13 amino acids. The germline gives CDR1 DFQATT, CDR2 SNEGSKA (reference sequence). Unmatched junction bases numbered 4, after V lost 6 bases and J lost 5 bases. The sequenced material came from PBMCs or a T cell subset sorted from them (not recorded which). This chain links TRBV20-1 with TRBJ2-5; 12 nucleotides match TRBD2. The clonotype was recovered from a man younger than 35 who had mild COVID-19 (a few samples of this study predate the infection). Cell type and time point are not known. The CDR3 bases are TGCAGTGCCACAGGGACTAGCGGGGAGACCCAGTACTTC. This encodes CSATGTSGETQYF.